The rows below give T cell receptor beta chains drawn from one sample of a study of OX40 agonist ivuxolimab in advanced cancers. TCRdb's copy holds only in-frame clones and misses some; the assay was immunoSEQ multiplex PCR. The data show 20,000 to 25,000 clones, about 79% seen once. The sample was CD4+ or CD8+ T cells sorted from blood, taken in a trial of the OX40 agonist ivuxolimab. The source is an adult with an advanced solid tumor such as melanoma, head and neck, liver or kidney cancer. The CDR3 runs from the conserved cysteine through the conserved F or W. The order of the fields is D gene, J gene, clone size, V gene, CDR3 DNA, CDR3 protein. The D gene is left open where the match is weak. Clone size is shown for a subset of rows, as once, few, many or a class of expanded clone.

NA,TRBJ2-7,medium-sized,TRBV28,TGTGCCAGCAGTTTCTACAGGGTAGGCGAGCAGTACTTC,CASSFYRVGEQYF
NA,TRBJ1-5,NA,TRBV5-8,TGTGCCAGCAGCTTCCCCAGGGCGGAGCCCCAGCATTTT,CASSFPRAEPQHF
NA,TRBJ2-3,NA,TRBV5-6,TGTGCCAGCAGCTTTCTAGCGACAGTATCCGATACGCAGTATTTT,CASSFLATVSDTQYF
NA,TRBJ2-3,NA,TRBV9,TGTGCCAGCAGCGTAGGGGCAGATACGCAGTATTTT,CASSVGADTQYF
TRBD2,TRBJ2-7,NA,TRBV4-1,TGCGCCAGCAGCCAAGATCCCCACATTCGAGCGGGAGTGAACGAGCAGTACTTC,CASSQDPHIRAGVNEQYF
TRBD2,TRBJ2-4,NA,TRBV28,TGTGCCAGCGGTTCCCTCCTAGCGGGAGGGAATCTAGCCAAAAACATTCAGTACTTC,CASGSLLAGGNLAKNIQYF
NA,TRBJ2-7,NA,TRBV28,TGTGCCAGCAGTTTGGCTCTGAGCTCCTACGAGCAGTACTTC,CASSLALSSYEQYF
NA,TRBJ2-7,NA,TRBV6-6,TGTGCCAGCAAATCCAGGGACAACTACGAGCAGTACTTC,CASKSRDNYEQYF
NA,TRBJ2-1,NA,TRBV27,TGTGCCAGCGGGTGGGGCCCGAACAATGAGCAGTTCTTC,CASGWGPNNEQFF
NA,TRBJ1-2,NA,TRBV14,TGTGCCAGCAGCCAAGACAATAACTATGGCTACACCTTC,CASSQDNNYGYTF
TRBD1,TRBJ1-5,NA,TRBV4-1,TGCGCCAGCAGCCAAGGCGGGACAGGGGGTCAGCCCCAGCATTTT,CASSQGGTGGQPQHF
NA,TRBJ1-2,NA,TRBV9,TGTGCCAGCAGCGTAGACCCCGCGGGGGCGAGTGGCTACACCTTC,CASSVDPAGASGYTF
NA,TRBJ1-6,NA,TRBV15,TGTGCCACAAAGGACGGAACAAGCTCCTATAATTCACCCCTCCACTTT,CATKDGTSSYNSPLHF
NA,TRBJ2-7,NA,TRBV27,TGTGCCAGCAGTTTAATAGGCTACGAGCAGTACTTC,CASSLIGYEQYF
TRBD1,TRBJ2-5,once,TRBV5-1,TGCGCCAGTCAAAACCGCTATCGACAGGGGCAAGAGACCCAGTACTTC,CASQNRYRQGQETQYF
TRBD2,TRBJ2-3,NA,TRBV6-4,TGTGCCAGCAGTGACTCTGGCCTAGCGGGGGGAGATACGCAGTATTTT,CASSDSGLAGGDTQYF
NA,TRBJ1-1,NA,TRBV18,TGTGCCAGCTCGGAGTTTTGGAGGGGATGGTTGGTGAACACTGAAGCTTTCTTT,CASSEFWRGWLVNTEAFF
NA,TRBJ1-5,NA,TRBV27,TGTGCCAGCACCTCACCATCAGGGGTAGGGCAGCCCCAGCATTTT,CASTSPSGVGQPQHF
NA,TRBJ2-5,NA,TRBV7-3,TGTGCCAGCAGCTTTAAGAAGAGGTTCCAAGAGACCCAGTACTTC,CASSFKKRFQETQYF
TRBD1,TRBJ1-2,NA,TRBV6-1,TGTGCCAGCAACCCGACAGGGGGCGGCCCAGATGGCTACACCTTC,CASNPTGGGPDGYTF
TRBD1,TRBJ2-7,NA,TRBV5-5,TGTGCCAGCAGCTTGGGGGCAGGGGGACACGAGCAGTACTTC,CASSLGAGGHEQYF
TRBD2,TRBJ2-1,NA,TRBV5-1,TGCGCCAGCAGCCTGTTAGCGGGAGAGGAGGTAGTCGATGAGCAGTTCTTC,CASSLLAGEEVVDEQFF
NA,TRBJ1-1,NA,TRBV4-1,TGCGCCAGCAGCCACGCCTGGGCGGGGGACACTGAAGCTTTCTTT,CASSHAWAGDTEAFF
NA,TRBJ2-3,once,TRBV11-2,TGTGCCAGCAGCTTAGAACTTTTCACAGATACGCAGTATTTT,CASSLELFTDTQYF
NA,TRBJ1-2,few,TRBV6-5,TGTGCCAGCCGTACCGGTTCTGGCTACACCTTC,CASRTGSGYTF
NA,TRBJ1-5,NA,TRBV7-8,TGTGCCAGCAGCTTAGCGAGACTTGGCAATCAGCCCCAGCATTTT,CASSLARLGNQPQHF
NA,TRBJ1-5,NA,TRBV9,TGTGCCAGCGGGGAAGGCAATCAGCCCCAGCATTTT,CASGEGNQPQHF
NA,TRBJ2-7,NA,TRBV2,TGTGCCAGCAGTGAAGGCTACGAGCAGTACTTC,CASSEGYEQYF
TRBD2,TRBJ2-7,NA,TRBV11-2,TGTGCCAGCAGCTCCCCAACTAGCGGGCATAACTCCTACGAGCAGTACTTC,CASSSPTSGHNSYEQYF
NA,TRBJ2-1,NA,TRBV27,TGTGCCAGCAGTTTTGACTTTGCGGGCAATGAGCAGTTCTTC,CASSFDFAGNEQFF
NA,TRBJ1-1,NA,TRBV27,TGTGCCAGCGGCCCGTCAGGCTGGGGAGCTTTCTTT,CASGPSGWGAFF
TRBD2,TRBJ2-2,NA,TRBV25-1,TGTGCCAGCAGTCCTCTCGCAGCGGGAGAAACCGGGGAGCTGTTTTTT,CASSPLAAGETGELFF
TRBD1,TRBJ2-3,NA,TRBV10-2,TGCGCCAGCAGTGAGGGGACAGGGAAATTTGATACGCAGTATTTT,CASSEGTGKFDTQYF
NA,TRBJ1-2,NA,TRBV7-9,TGTGCCAGCAGCTCGTCGTTTTGGGTGGGGAACTATGGCTACACCTTC,CASSSSFWVGNYGYTF
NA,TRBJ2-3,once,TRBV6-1,TGTGCCAGCAGTGAAGGGGTTGGTGGGGAAGATACGCAGTATTTT,CASSEGVGGEDTQYF
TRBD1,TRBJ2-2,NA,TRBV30,TGTGCCTGGACAGGGGGAGTAACCGGGGAGCTGTTTTTT,CAWTGGVTGELFF
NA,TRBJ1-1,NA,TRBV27,TGTGCCAGCAGTTTAGGGGACGGGGAATGGGCTTTCTTT,CASSLGDGEWAFF
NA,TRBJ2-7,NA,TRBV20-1,TGCAGTGCTAGGGTCTACGAGCAGTACTTC,CSARVYEQYF
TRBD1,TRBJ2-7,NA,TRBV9,TGTGCCAGCAGCGGCCGGGACAGGAGCCACGAGCAGTACTTC,CASSGRDRSHEQYF
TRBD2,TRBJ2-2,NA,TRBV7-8,TGTGCCAGCGTTTTGGCGGTCGTAAGCGGGAGTGGGACCGGGGAGCTGTTTTTT,CASVLAVVSGSGTGELFF
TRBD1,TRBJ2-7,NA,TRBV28,TGTGCCAGCAGTTCGGACAGGGAGCTGTACGAGCAGTACTTC,CASSSDRELYEQYF